These T cell receptor beta chains were read from a single sample in a study of STAT5B mutations in CD4+ large granular lymphocyte leukemia. Some clones are missing from TCRdb's copy, which holds only in-frame ones; the method was immunoSEQ multiplex PCR. In the table there are roughly 35,000 clones, approximately 71% of which are singletons. Sequenced: CD4+ T cells from blood buffy coats. These receptor sequences come from a human donor in good health. Both conserved end residues are trimmed from each CDR3.

TRBJ1-2	TRBV27	ASSLVTGGPGYT
TRBJ2-1	TRBV7-7	ASSPSSGGAHEQF
TRBJ2-1	TRBV27	ASRGLAGYSEQF
TRBJ2-7	TRBV10-3	AISETGLAGGYNEQY
TRBJ2-5	TRBV7-2	ASSSRTSGGAGSETQY
TRBJ2-4	TRBV7-9	ASSLAGGGEVIQY
TRBJ1-6	TRBV10-3	AISVQGLDSPLH
TRBJ1-2	TRBV4-3	ASSQVTGILEQDGYT
TRBJ2-5	TRBV7-6	ASSLALETQY
TRBJ1-3	TRBV27	ASSFSGAAGNTIY
TRBJ1-1	TRBV5-1	ASSLGQGGTEAF
TRBJ2-3	TRBV29-1	SVGGRTDTQY
TRBJ2-1	TRBV19	ASSIGINEQF
TRBJ2-3	TRBV7-9	ASSWGGDGTQY
TRBJ2-1	TRBV28	ASSLSGTGVNEQF
NA	TRBV27	ASSLSGQVVTYEQY
TRBJ2-2	TRBV19	ASSASGTGVLTGELF
TRBJ1-3	TRBV7-2	ASSLEAGVAGNTIY
TRBJ1-3	TRBV9	ASSSTSGNTIY
TRBJ2-7	TRBV29-1	SVENIQTDEQY
TRBJ2-5	TRBV4-3	ASSQDLSRETQY
TRBJ1-2	TRBV19	ASSTRRALDGYT
TRBJ2-7	TRBV5-1	ASSPRTDALEQY
TRBJ2-3	TRBV10-1	ASSNRALGTDTQY
TRBJ2-7	TRBV7-8	ASSLAGYSYEQY
TRBJ1-1	TRBV11-1	ASSLGRTEAF
TRBJ2-1	TRBV7-3	ASSLTEQSFREQF
TRBJ1-5	TRBV19	ASSIEGLTSSNQPQH
TRBJ1-6	TRBV9	ASSVETGESSPLH
TRBJ2-3	TRBV28	ASSTGGARVTDTQY
TRBJ2-1	TRBV6-1	ASSEGGGWYNEQF
TRBJ2-3	TRBV4-3	ASSQDLAGGKEDTQY
TRBJ1-1	TRBV29-1	SSGGLTGGKKAF
TRBJ2-1	TRBV6-6	ASTPRRGAYNEQF
TRBJ1-4	TRBV19	ASSMGRLNEKLF
TRBJ1-3	TRBV19	ASSIGVSGNTIY
TRBJ2-7	TRBV21-1	ASTRRGSYEQY
TRBJ1-1	TRBV5-5	ASSPQGNTEAF
TRBJ2-7	TRBV7-9	ASTLPPAYEQY
TRBJ2-3	TRBV7-9	AVRQGAGTDTQY
TRBJ1-2	TRBV5-8	ASSWTGNYGYT
TRBJ2-2	TRBV12-5	ASGLSAGELF
TRBJ1-2	TRBV6-1	ASSVQGSGYT
TRBJ2-2	TRBV9	ASSAATGELF
TRBJ2-1	TRBV11-3	ASSLLTSSGGGEQF
TRBJ2-3	TRBV10-3	ATQKGSGSTVPDTQY